This is a list of T cell receptor beta chains from one sample in a study of cytomegalovirus exposure and HLA in healthy donors. Sequencing was performed with immunoSEQ multiplex PCR; in TCRdb, only in-frame clones are kept and a portion is missing. Here the sample spans approximately 190,000 clones, 84% being singletons. What was sequenced was PBMCs. These receptors all come from a boy under 18 in good health and CMV-seronegative. The CDR3 runs from the conserved cysteine through the conserved F or W. The order of the fields is J gene, V gene, clone size, D gene, CDR3 protein, CDR3 DNA. D genes are given only for firm matches. Expanded clones are given a class, and other clones once, few, many or no size at all.

TRBJ2-1	TRBV7-3	.	TRBD1	CASSLGTARVEQFF	TGTGCCAGCAGCCTTGGGACAGCCCGAGTTGAGCAGTTCTTC
TRBJ2-2	TRBV6-1	once	TRBD2	CASSARSGTTGELFF	TGTGCCAGCAGTGCTCGGAGCGGGACGACCGGGGAGCTGTTTTTT
TRBJ1-4	TRBV7-8	.	TRBD1	CASSWETGNEKLFF	TGTGCCAGCAGCTGGGAGACAGGGAATGAAAAACTGTTTTTT
TRBJ2-5	TRBV7-9	.	.	CASSRDTETQYF	TGTGCCAGCAGTCGGGACACGGAGACCCAGTACTTC
TRBJ2-3	TRBV18	once	TRBD2	CASSPLEAGGGSTDTQYF	TGTGCCAGCTCACCACTCGAGGCTGGCGGGGGGAGCACAGATACGCAGTATTTT
TRBJ2-1	TRBV9	.	TRBD2	CASSVVTSGVDEQFF	TGTGCCAGCAGCGTTGTGACTAGCGGGGTCGATGAGCAGTTCTTC
TRBJ2-7	TRBV28	.	.	CASSRFSSYEQYF	TGTGCCAGCAGCCGATTTAGCTCCTACGAGCAGTACTTC
TRBJ2-2	TRBV9	.	.	CASSVDAGAPGELFF	TGTGCCAGCAGCGTAGACGCGGGGGCCCCCGGGGAGCTGTTTTTT
TRBJ2-1	TRBV5-4	.	.	CASSLPGTLKHNEQFF	TGTGCCAGCAGCTTACCCGGGACACTCAAACACAATGAGCAGTTCTTC
TRBJ1-4	TRBV11-2	.	.	CASRLIYNEKLFF	TGTGCCAGCAGACTAATCTATAATGAAAAACTGTTTTTT
TRBJ2-2	TRBV7-9	.	TRBD1	CASSFLDRGSTGELFF	TGTGCCAGCAGCTTTCTTGACAGGGGATCCACCGGGGAGCTGTTTTTT
TRBJ2-7	TRBV12-5	.	.	CASGYPDLSPYF	TGTGCTAGTGGTTACCCGGACTTGTCGCCGTACTTC
TRBJ2-1	TRBV7-9	.	TRBD2	CASSPRTSGGYNEQFF	TGTGCCAGCAGCCCACGGACTAGCGGGGGGTACAATGAGCAGTTCTTC
TRBJ2-7	TRBV4-2	once	TRBD2	CASSQETWTSGKSYEQYF	TGTGCCAGCAGCCAAGAGACCTGGACTAGCGGGAAGTCCTACGAGCAGTACTTC
TRBJ2-1	TRBV6-4	.	TRBD2	CASSDGASGYNEQFF	TGTGCCAGCAGTGACGGGGCTAGCGGGTACAATGAGCAGTTCTTC
TRBJ2-4	TRBV7-9	.	.	CARPEGGTIQYF	TGTGCCAGACCGGAGGGGGGGACCATTCAGTACTTC
TRBJ1-4	TRBV30	.	TRBD1	CAWSEVDRGLFF	TGTGCCTGGAGTGAAGTTGACAGGGGACTGTTTTTT
TRBJ2-1	TRBV7-9	few	TRBD1	CASSYPQGAVGEQFF	TGTGCCAGCAGCTACCCACAGGGGGCGGTTGGTGAGCAGTTCTTC
TRBJ1-5	TRBV6-5	.	.	CASSIYLGGGQPQHF	TGTGCCAGCAGTATTTACCTCGGGGGGGGACAGCCCCAGCATTTT
TRBJ1-2	TRBV9	.	TRBD1	CASSETGERNYGYTF	TGTGCCAGCAGCGAAACAGGGGAAAGGAACTATGGCTACACCTTC
TRBJ2-2	TRBV7-2	once	.	CASSSGLNTGELFF	TGTGCCAGCAGCTCCGGACTGAACACCGGGGAGCTGTTTTTT
TRBJ1-5	TRBV30	few	.	CAWSGEGYQPQHF	TGTGCCTGGAGTGGGGAGGGATATCAGCCCCAGCATTTT
TRBJ2-7	TRBV28	.	TRBD1	CASSLGTGRYEQYF	TGTGCCAGCAGTTTAGGGACAGGACGCTACGAGCAGTACTTC
TRBJ2-3	TRBV5-1	once	.	CASRTGADTQYF	TGCGCCAGCAGGACGGGAGCGGATACGCAGTATTTT
TRBJ2-7	TRBV27	.	.	CASSLRNQMRWGSYEQYF	TGTGCCAGCAGTTTACGAAACCAAATGCGGTGGGGCTCCTACGAGCAGTACTTC
TRBJ2-7	TRBV5-1	.	TRBD1	CASSQQGSGYEQYF	TGCGCCAGCAGCCAACAGGGGTCGGGCTACGAGCAGTACTTC
TRBJ1-2	TRBV5-1	.	TRBD1	CASSLGAGGSYGYTF	TGCGCCAGCAGCTTGGGGGCAGGGGGAAGCTATGGCTACACCTTC
TRBJ1-1	TRBV15	once	TRBD1	CATSSLRDRAPAFF	TGTGCCACCAGCAGTCTCCGGGACAGGGCCCCTGCTTTCTTT
TRBJ1-5	TRBV28	.	.	CASSLGVAGGYQPQHF	TGTGCCAGCAGCTTAGGGGTTGCTGGGGGCTATCAGCCCCAGCATTTT
TRBJ2-1	TRBV11-2	.	.	CASSPSPTGHPSFF	TGTGCCAGCAGCCCCAGCCCAACGGGACACCCATCGTTCTTC
TRBJ1-1	TRBV2	few	TRBD1	CASRIDRVAEAFF	TGTGCCAGCAGAATAGACAGGGTGGCTGAAGCTTTCTTT
TRBJ2-4	TRBV4-1	once	.	CASSQEAPRNIQYF	TGCGCCAGCAGCCAAGAAGCTCCACGCAACATTCAGTACTTC
TRBJ1-5	TRBV19	.	.	CASAETLGGGNQPQHF	TGTGCCAGTGCAGAAACCCTTGGGGGAGGTAATCAGCCCCAGCATTTT
TRBJ2-2	TRBV5-8	.	.	CASSVRVGNTGELFF	TGTGCCAGCAGCGTCAGGGTTGGGAATACCGGGGAGCTGTTTTTT
TRBJ2-1	TRBV4-2	.	.	CASSQEGTGSRYNEQFF	TGTGCCAGCAGCCAAGAAGGGACCGGGAGTCGTTACAATGAGCAGTTCTTC
TRBJ2-1	TRBV6-6	few	.	CASRNRGWEQFF	TGTGCCAGCAGGAATAGGGGTTGGGAGCAGTTCTTC
TRBJ2-3	TRBV6-5	.	TRBD2	CASRGRDPQDTQYF	TGTGCCAGCAGAGGGAGGGACCCTCAAGATACGCAGTATTTT
TRBJ2-5	TRBV5-1	.	TRBD1	CASSYRDRRQETQYF	TGCGCCAGCAGCTACCGGGACAGGAGGCAAGAGACCCAGTACTTC
TRBJ1-1	TRBV13	.	.	CASSLQGEAFF	TGTGCCAGCAGCCTCCAGGGGGAAGCTTTCTTT
TRBJ2-5	TRBV13	.	TRBD2	CASSSTMTSGIETQYF	TGTGCCAGCAGCTCAACTATGACTAGCGGGATTGAGACCCAGTACTTC
TRBJ2-5	TRBV5-1	.	TRBD2	CASSLDGGGQTQYF	TGCGCCAGCAGTCTAGACGGGGGGGGACAGACCCAGTACTTC
TRBJ1-6	TRBV11-3	.	.	CASSLRAGGNSPLHF	TGTGCCAGCAGCTTACGGGCTGGAGGGAATTCACCCCTCCACTTT
TRBJ2-7	TRBV6-4	.	TRBD1	CASSGDRACPYEQYF	TGTGCCAGCAGCGGGGACAGGGCATGTCCCTACGAGCAGTACTTC
TRBJ1-1	TRBV6-1	.	TRBD1	CASGGQVNTEAFF	TGTGCCAGCGGGGGACAGGTGAACACTGAAGCTTTCTTT
TRBJ2-1	TRBV18	.	TRBD2	CASSPGGRGHNEQFF	TGTGCCAGCTCACCGGGAGGGAGAGGTCACAATGAGCAGTTCTTC
TRBJ1-2	TRBV23-1	.	.	CASPNRAGPNYGYTF	TGCGCCAGCCCCAATCGAGCAGGCCCTAACTATGGCTACACCTTC
TRBJ2-7	TRBV5-6	.	.	CASSLPGGLEQYF	TGTGCCAGCAGCTTGCCGGGCGGACTCGAGCAGTACTTC